Each of the 25 T cell receptor beta chains below was sequenced from the same sample in a study of T cells after yellow fever vaccination. TCRdb fed the 5' RACE reads into MiXCR, producing one record per CDR3 protein. This sample has more than 350,000 distinct CDR3 sequences, with 11% found just once. This sample comprised PBMCs, obtained on the day of the first yellow fever vaccination. Every receptor here comes from a man aged 18 to 30 who received the YFV17D yellow fever vaccine.

Concerning this clonotype itself: This could be a read error, since a much larger clone is one nucleotide away. V and J are TRBV7-6 and TRBJ2-1, with 7 bases identical to TRBD1. This CDR3 is 16 amino acids long. Germline CDR1 SGHVS, CDR2 FNYEAQ. This chain's CDR3 is CPSSPQGVAYHNEQFF. CDR3 bases: TGTCCCAGCAGCCCCCAGGGGGTAGCCTACCACAATGAGCAGTTCTTC.

The chain carries TRBV7-2 and TRBJ2-4; D is unclear. This CDR3 region has 15 residues. Germline V lookup: CDR1 SGHTA, CDR2 FQGNSA. Trimming left V 2 bases short and J 3 bases short, with 11 bases between. The CDR3 reads CASSLSTGNKNIQYF. CDR3 nucleotides: TGTGCCAGCAGCTTAAGTACCGGAAACAAAAACATTCAGTACTTC.

This rearrangement joins TRBV6-1 to TRBJ2-2; D is possibly TRBD2 (7 bases). The CDR3 totals 19 residues. CDR1 is MNHNS, CDR2 SASEGT, per germline. The ends were cut back, 5 bases at V and 9 bases at J, with 31 bases in the middle. The CDR3 region has the DNA TGTGCCAGCAGTCCTCTCCGACTTTCGCGGGGGCAAACCGTATGGGAGCTGTTTTTT. The encoded protein is CASSPLRLSRGQTVWELFF.

The table lists this clonotype with a few counts. The chain employs TRBV10-3 and TRBJ2-5; either TRBD1 or TRBD2 may fit D (6 bases each). Germline CDR1 is ENHRY and CDR2 is SYGVKD. This CDR3 is 15 amino acids long. Trimming pared 6 bases from V and 2 bases from J, leaving 16 bases between. The CDR3 DNA is TGTGCCATCAGCGACAGGCTCGGGGGTCAAGAGACCCAGTACTTC. Protein: CAISDRLGGQETQYF.

The chain has TRBV5-1 and TRBJ2-7; no firm D call. The CDR3 is made up of 15 amino acids. Germline assignment: CDR1 SGHRS and CDR2 YFSETQ. Trimming pared 2 bases from V and 2 bases from J, leaving 14 bases between. This CDR3 reads CASSFTPFSTYEQYF. The CDR3 nucleotides read TGCGCCAGCAGCTTTACACCGTTCTCCACCTACGAGCAGTACTTC.

The rearrangement links TRBV4-1 to TRBJ1-2; D call uncertain. Trimming stripped 1 base from V and 5 bases from J, with 11 bases between. The CDR3 loop spans 14 amino acids. The V gene's germline CDR1 is MGHRA and CDR2 YSYEKL. As DNA, the CDR3 is TGCGCCAGCAGCCAAGGGGAGTACCTATATGGCTACACCTTC. As protein: CASSQGEYLYGYTF.

The rearrangement uses TRBV19 and TRBJ2-3; 7 nucleotides agree with TRBD2. The germline V gene encodes CDR1 LNHDA and CDR2 SQIVND (reference sequence). There are 16 residues in the CDR3. The trim removed 3 bases at V and 4 bases at J, leaving 10 bases unmatched. The CDR3 sequence is CASSMGRVRAADTQYF. CDR3 coding DNA: TGTGCCAGTAGTATGGGGAGGGTGAGGGCCGCAGATACGCAGTATTTT.

A few counts support this clonotype. The V call is TRBV11-2, the J call TRBJ2-2, with unresolved D. The CDR3 has 14 residues. CDR1 and CDR2 from the germline V gene are SGHAT and FQNNGV. V was shortened by 2 bases and J by 7 bases, with 11 bases between the two germline ends. The CDR3: CASSLFSGGGELFF. For the CDR3, the DNA is TGTGCCAGCAGCTTATTTTCAGGCGGCGGGGAGCTGTTTTTT.

In its sample, this clonotype was seen a few times. This sequence joins TRBV7-8 and TRBJ2-5, with TRBD1 matching over 11 bases. The germline V gene encodes CDR1 SGHVS and CDR2 FQNEAQ. Germline trimming cut 8 bases from V and 5 bases from J; bases unmatched to any gene: 7. The CDR3 runs to 14 residues. CDR3 sequence: CASGRDRGEETQYF. CDR3 nucleotides: TGTGCCAGCGGCCGGGACAGGGGGGAGGAGACCCAGTACTTC.

This clonotype was recorded a few times. V gene TRBV9 combines with J gene TRBJ2-6, with D tentatively TRBD1 or TRBD2 (5 bases each). CDR1 is SGDLS and CDR2 is YYNGEE in the germline V gene. This CDR3 is built from 16 residues. V gave up 4 bases and J gave up 0 bases, with 11 bases separating them. CDR3 bases: TGTGCCAGCAGCCGAGGGGTAGACTCTGGGGCCAACGTCCTGACTTTC. This codes for CASSRGVDSGANVLTF.

In this sample, this clonotype turned up a few times. The rearrangement uses TRBV12-3 or TRBV12-4 and TRBJ1-5; 9 bases agree with TRBD1. The J segment lost 2 bases and the V segment lost 7 bases, leaving 9 bases of the junction unmatched. The CDR3 runs 16 residues. CDR3 protein: CASTGTGTLGNQPQHF. The CDR3 nucleotides are TGTGCCAGCACCGGGACAGGGACATTGGGCAATCAGCCCCAGCATTTT.

The gene calls are TRBV7-2 and TRBJ1-3; 10 bases agree with TRBD1. V dropped 2 bases and J dropped 6; count of bases not matched to a gene: 10. Germline V gene sequence: CDR1 SGHTA, CDR2 FQGNSA. The CDR3 is made up of 17 amino acids. CDR3 in amino acids: CASSLRSWDRGENTIYF. CDR3 DNA sequence: TGTGCCAGCAGCTTACGTTCGTGGGACAGGGGTGAAAACACCATATATTTT.

This clonotype was picked up a small number of times. The rearrangement joins TRBV7-9 to TRBJ1-1; unclear D gene. The CDR3 sequence is 15 residues long. Per germline, CDR1 SEHNR and CDR2 FQNEAQ (reference sequence). Trimming left V 1 base short and J 1 base short, with 10 bases between. The CDR3: CASSLEWASNTEAFF. CDR3 bases: TGTGCCAGCAGCTTAGAGTGGGCCTCGAACACTGAAGCTTTCTTT.

This clonotype has ten or more counts. This sequence joins TRBV2 and TRBJ1-1; TRBD1 aligns across 9 bases. CDR1 and CDR2 from the germline V gene are SNHLY and FYNNEI. V gave up 6 bases and J gave up 4 bases; unmatched junction bases: 3. The CDR3 has 13 residues. CDR3 nucleotide sequence: TGTGCCAGCAGATCGGACAGGGGCACTGAAGCTTTCTTT. It specifies CASRSDRGTEAFF. Supplemented by reference TRBV2 and TRBJ1-1, the full variable domain reads EPEVTQTPSHQVTQMGQEVILRCVPISNHLYFYWYRQILGQKVEFLVSFYNNEISEKSEIFDDQFSVERPDGSNFTLKIRSTKLEDSAMYFCASRSDRGTEAFFGQGTRLTVV.

This clonotype has a handful of counts. This chain links TRBV7-2 with TRBJ1-6, with TRBD1 as a possible D gene (6 bases). CDR3 length: 16 amino acids. CDR1 and CDR2 from the germline V gene are SGHTA and FQGNSA. V gave up 5 bases and J gave up 9 bases, with 20 bases separating them. CDR3 amino acids: CASSRQGPGGGSPLHF. CDR3 nucleotide sequence: TGTGCCAGCAGCCGCCAGGGACCGGGAGGGGGTTCACCCCTCCACTTT.

J is TRBJ1-5 and V is TRBV30; no clear D gene. Germline V gene sequence: CDR1 GTSNPN, CDR2 SVGIG (reference sequence). The germline V and J ends were trimmed by 4 bases and 3 bases, with 10 bases remaining between them. The CDR3 is 13 residues long. The CDR3 region has the DNA TGTGCCTGGAATGCTGGGGACAATCAGCCCCAGCATTTT. Protein product: CAWNAGDNQPQHF.

The chain carries TRBV5-1 and TRBJ2-2; D is unclear. Germline V CDR1 and CDR2: SGHRS, YFSETQ. V gave up 1 base and J gave up 1 base, with 5 bases separating them. The CDR3 is 14 residues long. The CDR3 DNA follows: TGCGCCAGCAGCTTGAAGAGGAACACCGGGGAGCTGTTTTTT. Amino acid sequence: CASSLKRNTGELFF.

This clonotype was seen repeatedly, ten times or more. The CDR3 here is CASSRVSDYNEQFF. The CDR3 DNA sequence: TGTGCCAGCAGCCGCGTCAGCGACTACAATGAGCAGTTCTTC. The chain couples TRBV7-8 to TRBJ2-1; D is unclear. CDR1 and CDR2 from the germline V gene are SGHVS and FQNEAQ. The CDR3 totals 14 residues. Trimming left V 5 bases short and J 3 bases short, with 11 bases between.

This clonotype was observed at least ten times. The rearrangement links TRBV9 to TRBJ1-2, with 9 bases identical to TRBD1. Germline V gene lookup returns CDR1 SGDLS and CDR2 YYNGEE. Losses at the gene ends were 5 bases for V and 6 bases for J; bases not matched to a gene: 2. CDR3 length equals 12 residues. As DNA, the CDR3 is TGTGCCAGCAGACAGGGGGCCGATGGCTACACCTTC. It is translated as CASRQGADGYTF.

The V call is TRBV20-1, the J call TRBJ1-1; TRBD1 aligns across 9 bases. V gave up 4 bases and J gave up 11 bases; unmatched junction bases: 5. The CDR3 runs 11 residues. From germline, CDR1 is DFQATT and CDR2 SNEGSKA (reference sequence). This chain's CDR3 is CSATRTGEAFF. CDR3 sequence (DNA): TGCAGTGCTACCCGGACAGGGGAGGCTTTCTTT.

This clonotype was counted ten times or more. The V call is TRBV12-3 or TRBV12-4, the J call TRBJ1-4; 7 bases agree with TRBD1. V was pared by 6 bases and J by 10 bases, with 11 bases of the junction left unmatched. This CDR3 region has 14 residues. CDR3 protein: CASRATGRVGKLFF. CDR3 nucleotides: TGTGCCAGCAGGGCGACAGGGAGAGTCGGAAAACTGTTTTTT.

The chain employs TRBV12-3 or TRBV12-4 and TRBJ1-1; tentative D call: TRBD1 (6 bases). The V end lost 2 bases, the J end lost 1 base, and 8 bases lay between the germline ends. The CDR3 contains 14 residues. The CDR3 sequence is CASSLLTGNTEAFF. Here the CDR3 DNA reads TGTGCCAGCAGTTTATTGACAGGGAACACTGAAGCTTTCTTT.

This clonotype appeared a few times. The chain employs TRBV20-1 and TRBJ2-2, with 7 bases fitting TRBD1. The CDR3 loop spans 13 amino acids. V was clipped by 5 bases and J by 0 bases; unmatched bases: 0. In germline, CDR1 is DFQATT, CDR2 SNEGSKA (reference sequence). Here the CDR3 reads CSAGQANTGELFF. CDR3 bases: TGCAGTGCTGGACAGGCGAACACCGGGGAGCTGTTTTTT.

This sequence joins TRBV20-1 and TRBJ2-4; D may be TRBD1 (5 bases). CDR3 size: 15 residues. Germline V gene data show CDR1 as DFQATT and CDR2 as SNEGSKA (reference sequence). V lost 2 bases, J lost 2 bases, and 13 bases lay in between. Written as DNA, the CDR3 is TGCAGTGCTAGAATACCAGGGATCCCCAAAAACATTCAGTACTTC. It is translated as CSARIPGIPKNIQYF.

This clonotype was seen at least ten times. The chain is built from TRBV4-1 and TRBJ2-7; 14 nucleotides align to TRBD2. The length of the CDR3 is 17 residues. Losses at the gene ends were 8 bases for V and 2 bases for J; bases not matched to a gene: 11. Germline V gives CDR1 MGHRA, CDR2 YSYEKL. CDR3 protein: CASSRTGTSGGPYEQYF. Here the CDR3 DNA reads TGCGCCAGCTCACGTACCGGGACTAGCGGGGGCCCCTACGAGCAGTACTTC.